A selection of T cell receptor beta chains follows, all from one sample in a study of T cell responses to AZD1222 COVID-19 vaccine. Here immunoSEQ multiplex PCR was the method, and the copy in TCRdb shows in-frame clones only, minus some. The table lists fewer than 120,000 clones, roughly 89% of them singletons. The specimen comprised peripheral blood, sampled 28 days after the second AZD1222 dose. The receptors here all came from an adult who received the AZD1222 COVID-19 vaccine. The CDR3 runs from the conserved cysteine through the conserved F or W. The order of the fields is D gene, clone size, J gene, V gene, CDR3 protein, CDR3 DNA. The D gene is left open where the match is weak. Only part of the rows carry a size: once, few, many, or a class if the clone is expanded.

d_call: TRBD1; clone_size: few; j_call: TRBJ2-7; v_call: TRBV6-2/TRBV6-3; cdr3_aa: CASSYALDRGYEQYF; cdr3_nt: TGTGCCAGCAGTTACGCTCTGGACAGGGGCTACGAGCAGTACTTC
d_call: -; clone_size: -; j_call: TRBJ1-5; v_call: TRBV6-6; cdr3_aa: CATPTRAGSGNQPQHF; cdr3_nt: TGTGCCACCCCAACCCGGGCGGGGAGTGGCAATCAGCCCCAGCATTTT
d_call: -; clone_size: -; j_call: TRBJ2-7; v_call: TRBV7-2; cdr3_aa: CASSLGTDSGEQYF; cdr3_nt: TGTGCCAGCAGCTTAGGGACGGACTCGGGGGAGCAGTACTTC
d_call: -; clone_size: many; j_call: TRBJ2-2; v_call: TRBV6-5; cdr3_aa: CASSSGSVGELFF; cdr3_nt: TGTGCCAGCAGTTCCGGGTCGGTAGGGGAGCTGTTTTTT
d_call: -; clone_size: -; j_call: TRBJ1-6; v_call: TRBV15; cdr3_aa: CATSREMGVSPLHF; cdr3_nt: TGTGCCACCAGCAGAGAGATGGGGGTCTCACCCCTCCACTTT
d_call: -; clone_size: -; j_call: TRBJ2-2; v_call: TRBV6-5; cdr3_aa: CARKKTDANTGELFF; cdr3_nt: TGTGCCAGGAAAAAGACTGACGCGAACACCGGGGAGCTGTTTTTT
d_call: -; clone_size: few; j_call: TRBJ1-5; v_call: TRBV6-2/TRBV6-3; cdr3_aa: CASRPRGSGDNQPQHF; cdr3_nt: TGTGCCAGCAGACCTAGGGGGTCCGGGGACAATCAGCCCCAGCATTTT
d_call: TRBD1; clone_size: once; j_call: TRBJ1-3; v_call: TRBV19; cdr3_aa: CASSLPGQVAGNTIYF; cdr3_nt: TGTGCCAGTAGTTTACCGGGACAGGTGGCTGGAAACACCATATATTTT
d_call: TRBD2; clone_size: -; j_call: TRBJ2-7; v_call: TRBV6-5; cdr3_aa: CASSRTSEYEQYF; cdr3_nt: TGTGCCAGCAGCCGGACTAGCGAGTACGAGCAGTACTTC
d_call: -; clone_size: -; j_call: TRBJ2-7; v_call: TRBV7-8; cdr3_aa: CASSSRGGFSYEQYF; cdr3_nt: TGTGCCAGCAGCTCTAGAGGGGGTTTCAGCTACGAGCAGTACTTC
d_call: -; clone_size: -; j_call: TRBJ1-2; v_call: TRBV27; cdr3_aa: CASSLGWGIGSNYGYTF; cdr3_nt: TGTGCCAGCAGTTTGGGATGGGGCATAGGTTCTAACTATGGCTACACCTTC
d_call: -; clone_size: -; j_call: TRBJ2-7; v_call: TRBV29-1; cdr3_aa: CSVEGTDPYEQYF; cdr3_nt: TGCAGCGTGGAGGGGACAGACCCCTACGAGCAGTACTTC
d_call: TRBD2; clone_size: -; j_call: TRBJ2-1; v_call: TRBV9; cdr3_aa: CASSVVAGVPNEQFF; cdr3_nt: TGTGCCAGCAGCGTAGTGGCGGGGGTCCCCAATGAGCAGTTCTTC
d_call: -; clone_size: -; j_call: TRBJ2-7; v_call: TRBV29-1; cdr3_aa: CSARRGGQDYEQYF; cdr3_nt: TGCAGCGCCCGTAGGGGGGGGCAGGACTACGAGCAGTACTTC
d_call: -; clone_size: once; j_call: TRBJ1-2; v_call: TRBV5-1; cdr3_aa: CASSSGSGGYGYTF; cdr3_nt: TGCGCCAGCAGCTCCGGTAGCGGCGGCTATGGCTACACCTTC
d_call: -; clone_size: -; j_call: TRBJ1-1; v_call: TRBV7-8; cdr3_aa: CASSFSATGLNTEAFF; cdr3_nt: TGTGCCAGCAGCTTTTCGGCCACAGGATTGAACACTGAAGCTTTCTTT